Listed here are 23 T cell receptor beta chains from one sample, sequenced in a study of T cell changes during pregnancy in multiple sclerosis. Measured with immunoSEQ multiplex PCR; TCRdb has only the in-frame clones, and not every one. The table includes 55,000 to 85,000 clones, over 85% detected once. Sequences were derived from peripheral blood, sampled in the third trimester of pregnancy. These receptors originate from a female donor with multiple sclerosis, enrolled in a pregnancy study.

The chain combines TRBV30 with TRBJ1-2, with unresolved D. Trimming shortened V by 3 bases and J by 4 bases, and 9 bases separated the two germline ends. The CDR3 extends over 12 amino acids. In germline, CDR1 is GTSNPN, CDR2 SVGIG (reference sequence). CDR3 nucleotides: TGTGCCTGGAGCGAGTCGGGCTATGGCTACACCTTC. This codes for CAWSESGYGYTF.

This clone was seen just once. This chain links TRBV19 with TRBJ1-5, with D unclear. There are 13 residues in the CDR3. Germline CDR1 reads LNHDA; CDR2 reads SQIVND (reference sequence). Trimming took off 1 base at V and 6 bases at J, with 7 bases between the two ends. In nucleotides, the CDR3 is TGTGCCAGTAGTATAGCGGCGGGTCAGCCCCAGCATTTT. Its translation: CASSIAAGQPQHF.

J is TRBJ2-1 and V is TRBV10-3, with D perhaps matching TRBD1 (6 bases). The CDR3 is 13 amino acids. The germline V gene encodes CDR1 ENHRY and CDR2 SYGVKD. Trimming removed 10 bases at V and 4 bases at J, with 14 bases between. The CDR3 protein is CATTEGVYNEQFF. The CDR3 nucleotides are TGTGCCACCACCGAGGGGGTATACAATGAGCAGTTCTTC.

CDR3 sequence reads: CASSLVVTGGYGYTF. The CDR3 nucleotides read TGTGCCAGCAGCTTGGTGGTGACAGGGGGCTATGGCTACACCTTC. The V call is TRBV5-4, the J call TRBJ1-2, with 9 bases lining up with TRBD1. The length of the CDR3 is 15 residues. J gave up 4 bases and V 0 bases, and 4 bases lay outside the gene matches. CDR1 is SGHNT and CDR2 is YYREEE in the germline V gene (reference sequence).

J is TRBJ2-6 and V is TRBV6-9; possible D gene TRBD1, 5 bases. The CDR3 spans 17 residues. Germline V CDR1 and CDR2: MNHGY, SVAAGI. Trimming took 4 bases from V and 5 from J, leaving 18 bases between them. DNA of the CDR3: TGTGCCAGCAGTTGCAGGACACGACAAAGTCGGGCCAACGTCCTGACTTTC. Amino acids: CASSCRTRQSRANVLTF.

DNA of the CDR3: TGCGCCAGCAGCCAAGATTGGGCTAGCGGCTCCTACGAGCAGTACTTC. Encoded protein: CASSQDWASGSYEQYF. This chain joins TRBV4-3 and TRBJ2-7; TRBD2 matches 7 bases. The CDR3 runs to 16 residues. Germline values: CDR1 LGHNA, CDR2 YSLEER. V gave up 0 bases and J gave up 0 bases; unmatched junction bases: 5.

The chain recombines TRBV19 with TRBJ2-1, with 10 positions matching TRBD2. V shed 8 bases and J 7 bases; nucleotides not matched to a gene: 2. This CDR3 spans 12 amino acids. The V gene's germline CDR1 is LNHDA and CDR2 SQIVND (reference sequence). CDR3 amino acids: CASLGLANEQFF. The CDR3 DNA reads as TGTGCCAGTTTGGGACTAGCGAATGAGCAGTTCTTC. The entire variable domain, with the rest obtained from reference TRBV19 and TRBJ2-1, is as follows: DGGITQSPKYLFRKEGQNVTLSCEQNLNHDAMYWYRQDPGQGLRLIYYSQIVNDFQKGDIAEGYSVSREKKESFPLTVTSAQKNPTAFYLCASLGLANEQFFGPGTRLTVL.

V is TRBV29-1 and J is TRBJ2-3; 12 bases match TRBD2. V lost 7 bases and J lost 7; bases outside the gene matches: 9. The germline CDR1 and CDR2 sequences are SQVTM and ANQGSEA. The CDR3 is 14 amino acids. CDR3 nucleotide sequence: TGCAGCGATCTAACTAGCGGGAGGCCCAATACGCAGTATTTT. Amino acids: CSDLTSGRPNTQYF.

The CDR3, as DNA: TGTGCCAGCAGCTTGAGGTCTAGCGGGAAAGGGGAGCAGTTCTTC. Translated, it gives CASSLRSSGKGEQFF. The V gene is TRBV7-2, the J gene TRBJ2-1; 9 bases line up with TRBD2. J gave up 10 bases and V 3 bases, and 10 bases lay outside the gene matches. The CDR3 contains 15 residues. Germline V gives CDR1 SGHTA, CDR2 FQGNSA.

CDR3 DNA sequence: TGCGCCAGCAGTACAGGGACGTCTTCTGGAAACACCATATATTTT. Translation: CASSTGTSSGNTIYF. V usage is TRBV10-1 and J usage is TRBJ1-3, with D perhaps matching TRBD1 (6 bases). The CDR3 runs to 15 residues. CDR1 WNHNN and CDR2 SYGVQD come from the germline V gene (reference sequence). The ends were cut back, 5 bases at V and 1 base at J, with 12 bases in the middle.

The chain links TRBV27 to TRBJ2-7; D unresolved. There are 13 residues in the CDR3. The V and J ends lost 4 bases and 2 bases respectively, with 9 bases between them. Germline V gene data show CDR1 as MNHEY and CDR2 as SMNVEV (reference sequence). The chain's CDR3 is CASSYNSAYEQYF. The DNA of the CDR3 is TGTGCCAGCAGTTATAACAGTGCCTACGAGCAGTACTTC.

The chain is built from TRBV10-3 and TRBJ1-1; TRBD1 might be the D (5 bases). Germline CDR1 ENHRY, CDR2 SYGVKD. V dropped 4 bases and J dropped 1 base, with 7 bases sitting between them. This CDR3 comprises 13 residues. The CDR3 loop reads CAISGTGNTEAFF. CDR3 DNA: TGTGCCATCAGTGGCACAGGGAACACTGAAGCTTTCTTT.

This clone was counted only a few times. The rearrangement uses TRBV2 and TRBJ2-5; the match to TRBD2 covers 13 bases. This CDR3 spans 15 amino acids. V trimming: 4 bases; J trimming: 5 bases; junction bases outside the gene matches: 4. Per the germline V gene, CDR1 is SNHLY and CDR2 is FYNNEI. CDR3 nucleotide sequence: TGTGCCAGCAGTGCCACTAGCGGGAGGGGGGAGACCCAGTACTTC. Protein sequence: CASSATSGRGETQYF.

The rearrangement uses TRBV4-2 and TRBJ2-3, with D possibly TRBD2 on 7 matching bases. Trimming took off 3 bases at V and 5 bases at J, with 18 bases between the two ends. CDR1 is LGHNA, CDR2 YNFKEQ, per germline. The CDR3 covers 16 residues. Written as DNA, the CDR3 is TGTGCCAGCAGCCAGAGGTCCGGGGGGCGAGGAGATACGCAGTATTTT. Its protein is CASSQRSGGRGDTQYF.

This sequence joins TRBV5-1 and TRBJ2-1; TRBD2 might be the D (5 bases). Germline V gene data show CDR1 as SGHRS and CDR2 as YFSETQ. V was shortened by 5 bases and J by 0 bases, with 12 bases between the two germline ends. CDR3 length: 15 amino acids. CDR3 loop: CASRVDSFSYNEQFF. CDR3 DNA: TGCGCCAGCAGGGTGGACTCCTTCTCCTACAATGAGCAGTTCTTC.

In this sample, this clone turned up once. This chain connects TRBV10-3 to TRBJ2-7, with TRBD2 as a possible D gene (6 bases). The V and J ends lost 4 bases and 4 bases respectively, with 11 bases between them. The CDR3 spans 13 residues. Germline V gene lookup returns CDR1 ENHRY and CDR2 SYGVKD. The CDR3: CAISVASEYEQYF. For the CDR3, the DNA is TGTGCCATCAGTGTGGCTAGCGAATACGAGCAGTACTTC.

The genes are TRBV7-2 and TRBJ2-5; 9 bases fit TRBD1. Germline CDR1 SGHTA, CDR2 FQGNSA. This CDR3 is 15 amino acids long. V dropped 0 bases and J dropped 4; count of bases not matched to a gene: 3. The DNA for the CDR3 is TGTGCCAGCAGCTTAGCGACAGGGGGAAGAGAGACCCAGTACTTC. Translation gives CASSLATGGRETQYF.

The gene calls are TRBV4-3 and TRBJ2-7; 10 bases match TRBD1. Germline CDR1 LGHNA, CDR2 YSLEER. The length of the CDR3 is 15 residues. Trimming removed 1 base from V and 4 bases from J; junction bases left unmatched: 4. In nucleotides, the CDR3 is TGCGCCAGCAGCCAAGGGGACAGGGGTGGATACGAGCAGTACTTC. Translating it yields CASSQGDRGGYEQYF.

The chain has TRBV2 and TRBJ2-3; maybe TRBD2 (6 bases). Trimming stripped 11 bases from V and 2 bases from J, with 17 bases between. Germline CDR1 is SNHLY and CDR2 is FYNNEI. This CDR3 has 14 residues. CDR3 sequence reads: CAFTGVGNTDTQYF. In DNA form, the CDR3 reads TGTGCCTTCACGGGAGTAGGCAACACAGATACGCAGTATTTT.

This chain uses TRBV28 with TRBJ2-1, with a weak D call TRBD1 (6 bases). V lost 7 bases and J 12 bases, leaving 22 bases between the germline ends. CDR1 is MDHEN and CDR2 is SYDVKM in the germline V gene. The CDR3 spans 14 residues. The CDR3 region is CASTQLQGPQGQFF. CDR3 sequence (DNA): TGTGCCAGCACTCAATTGCAGGGGCCCCAGGGGCAGTTCTTC.

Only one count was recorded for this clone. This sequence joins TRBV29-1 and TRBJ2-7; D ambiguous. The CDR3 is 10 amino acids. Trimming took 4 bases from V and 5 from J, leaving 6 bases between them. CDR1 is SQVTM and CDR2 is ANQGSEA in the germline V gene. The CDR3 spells CSVVVHEQYF. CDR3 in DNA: TGCAGCGTTGTAGTCCACGAGCAGTACTTC.

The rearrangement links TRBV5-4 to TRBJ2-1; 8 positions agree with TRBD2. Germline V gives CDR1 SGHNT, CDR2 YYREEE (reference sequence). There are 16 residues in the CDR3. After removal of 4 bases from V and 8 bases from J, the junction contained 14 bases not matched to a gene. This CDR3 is CASSPTLGGTRDEQFF. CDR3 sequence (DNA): TGTGCCAGCAGCCCAACCTTAGGTGGGACTAGAGATGAGCAGTTCTTC.

The CDR3 spells CASSQIFPGQGNYGYTF. The CDR3 DNA is TGCGCCAGCAGTCAAATATTCCCGGGACAGGGTAACTATGGCTACACCTTC. The gene calls are TRBV23-1 and TRBJ1-2; 9 nucleotides line up with TRBD1. TRBV23-1 is an ORF, with its function uncertain. CDR3 size: 17 residues. J lost 1 base, V lost 2 bases, and 8 bases had no gene match.